This T cell receptor (beta chain) originates from a study of blood T cell repertoires in COVID-19. Study-level background: Sites across the United States, Italy and Spain contributed samples from acute and convalescent COVID-19. Nucleic acid was either cDNA or gDNA, and it came from T cells, B-cell-depleted T cells, or PBMCs.

V lost 4 bases to trimming and J lost 6 bases, with 14 bases between them. This CDR3 comprises 14 residues. The germline V gene has CDR1 MNHEY and CDR2 SMNVEV (reference sequence). Authors' methods: Quantification of nucleated cells was approximated via reference gene primer amplification. The repertoire was sequenced with immunoSEQ multiplex PCR; TCRdb's copy has only in-frame clones and lacks some. That table furnishes V, J and clone size, whereas the DNA furnished D and trimming. The table shows 25,000 to 35,000 clones, with around 90% occurring only once. The source is a human donor with active COVID-19. The donor label of this sample is uncertain. Sequenced input: peripheral blood. The genes are TRBV27 and TRBJ2-3; D might be TRBD1 (5 bases). CDR3 DNA: TGTGCCAGCAGTTCGAGTCGTGGGGCGGATACGCAGTATTTT. It yields the protein CASSSSRGADTQYF.